Following are 8 T cell receptor beta chains from one sample sequenced in a study of neurological immune-mediated disorders (dated by TCRdb to about 2019). Library creation used 5' RACE. This sample was sequenced with an Illumina HiSeq 2500. The public reads were run again by TCRdb, first through fastp at Q25 and then through MiXCR, and only productive beta chains were kept. Each CDR3 protein gets just one entry, which takes the most common genes and DNA from the rows behind it. The sample profile shows approximately 74,000 distinct CDR3 sequences; around 9.9% of them were found once. About 1.7% of the sample comes from the top ten. The sample comprised PBMCs. The receptor source for this set is a middle-aged man in good health.

This clonotype was detected ten times or more. The gene calls are TRBV28 and TRBJ2-7, with TRBD2 as a possible D gene (5 bases). The CDR3 is 16 residues long. From germline, CDR1 is MDHEN and CDR2 SYDVKM. Deletions cut 3 bases from V and 2 bases from J, with 17 bases between. In DNA, the CDR3 is TGTGCCAGCAGTTTGGGAGTTAGGGCGAGCCCCTACGAGCAGTACTTC. Protein product: CASSLGVRASPYEQYF.

This clonotype was seen ten or more times. The CDR3 sequence: CASSLYQGGVMNNSPLHF. The CDR3 DNA sequence: TGTGCCAGCAGCTTGTATCAGGGCGGAGTGATGAATAATTCACCCCTCCACTTT. The chain links TRBV5-4 to TRBJ1-6; possible D gene TRBD1, 5 bases. Germline-derived CDR1 and CDR2 are SGHNT and YYREEE (reference sequence). The CDR3 consists of 18 residues. Deletions cut 1 base from V and 5 bases from J, with 19 bases between.

In its sample, this clonotype was seen many times. The V gene is TRBV4-1, the J gene TRBJ2-1; 7 bases are shared with TRBD2. V gave up 1 base and J gave up 1 base; unmatched junction bases: 7. The CDR3 contains 17 residues. Germline CDR1 and CDR2: MGHRA and YSYEKL. CDR3 DNA sequence: TGCGCCAGCAGCCAAGCCTCTCTAGCGGATTCCTACAATGAGCAGTTCTTC. This translates into CASSQASLADSYNEQFF.

This clonotype was detected only a few times. This chain joins TRBV5-1 and TRBJ1-2; D is ambiguous. This CDR3 has 14 amino acids. Trimming removed 3 bases from V and 7 bases from J, with 16 bases in between. Germline V gene data show CDR1 as SGHRS and CDR2 as YFSETQ. CDR3 sequence reads: CASSSEMDAGGYTF. The CDR3 DNA sequence: TGCGCCAGCAGCTCTGAAATGGACGCTGGTGGCTACACCTTC.

This clonotype has at least ten counts. This sequence joins TRBV7-2 and TRBJ1-1; D unresolved. This CDR3 spans 14 amino acids. With 5 bases removed from V and 6 bases from J, the gap between germline ends came to 16 bases. Germline V gene sequence: CDR1 SGHTA, CDR2 FQGNSA. The CDR3 sequence: CASSPRALAAEAFF. CDR3 nucleotides: TGTGCCAGCAGCCCGCGGGCCCTCGCCGCTGAAGCTTTCTTT.

In its sample, this clonotype was seen many times. V usage is TRBV7-9 and J usage is TRBJ1-3, with a weak D call TRBD1 (5 bases). The CDR3 spans 16 residues. The germline V and J ends were trimmed by 4 bases and 0 bases, with 13 bases remaining between them. Germline V CDR1 and CDR2: SEHNR, FQNEAQ (reference sequence). CDR3 region: CASSSQRGSSGNTIYF. The DNA of the CDR3 is TGTGCCAGCAGCTCCCAGCGGGGGAGCTCTGGAAACACCATATATTTT.

This clonotype appeared many times. The CDR3 DNA reads TGCGCCAGCAGCCCGGCAGGGGAGGTCGAGCAGTACTTC. It yields the protein CASSPAGEVEQYF. V gene TRBV5-1 combines with J gene TRBJ2-7; the D call may be TRBD1 or TRBD2 (6 bases each). Trimming pared 4 bases from V and 6 bases from J, leaving 14 bases between. Germline V gene sequence: CDR1 SGHRS, CDR2 YFSETQ. The CDR3 contains 13 residues.

This clonotype was seen ten or more times. The gene calls are TRBV5-1 and TRBJ2-7; 10 bases match TRBD1. This CDR3 is 16 amino acids long. Germline V CDR1 and CDR2: SGHRS, YFSETQ. The V and J ends lost 4 bases and 3 bases, in that order; junction bases with no gene match: 10. Written as DNA, the CDR3 is TGCGCCAGCAGCCTGGGGGACAGGGGAAATATCTACGAGCAGTACTTC. It specifies CASSLGDRGNIYEQYF.